This TCR beta chain was recorded in a study of early T cells in non-severe SARS-CoV-2 infection (dated by TCRdb to the early 2020s). Regarding the study in general: TCR sequencing used bulk RNA from unsorted whole blood, so alpha and beta chains could not be paired.

The V end loses 5 bases and the J end loses 8 bases, and a stretch of 15 bases separates them. CDR1 PRHDT and CDR2 FYEKMQ were looked up in the germline V gene (reference sequence). The CDR3 numbers 14 residues from cysteine through phenylalanine. Only the CDR3 DNA stays, 42 bases, in frame from base 1. Libraries were made using 5' RACE. The run used a NextSeq 500. To correct for sequencing error and PCR bias, the TCR library protocol tagged individual cDNA molecules with unique molecular identifiers. Both TCR alpha and beta chains were sequenced, and tight co-correlation was observed between alpha and beta sequence abundances in each sample. For the original study's pipeline: Decombinator V4 was used to annotate TCR sequences for V gene, J gene and CDR3. Expanded TCRs were defined as changing significantly between any two time points under a Poisson model with p below 0.0001. TCR abundances were normalised to the total number of TCRs sequenced in each sample and reported as counts per million. MAIT TCRs were defined by TRAV1-2 paired with TRAJ12, TRAJ20 or TRAJ33, and iNKT TCRs by TRAV10 paired with TRAJ18. VDJdb, accessed on 1 November 2021, was searched for TCRs annotated for CMV, EBV and SARS-CoV-2, and TCRs annotated for more than one antigen were excluded. Using fastp trimming at Q25 and MiXCR clonotype assembly, TCRdb reanalyzed the public sequencing data and kept in-frame beta chains. CDR3 protein sequences are deduplicated, and each keeps its most common genes and DNA. These V and J calls originate from TCRdb's pipeline instead of the authors' own analysis. This sample has about 52,000 distinct CDR3 sequences in its table, and around 8% of those were observed once. The leading ten clones occupy roughly 4.2% of the sample.

This clonotype was found many times. No cognate antigen has been identified for it. No quality values exist for individual bases; no much larger clone is one base distant. Here is what the overall study found, with its caveats: Matching against VDJdb was skewed toward anti-spike CD8 responses, likely underestimated virus-specific expansions, and missed private and CD4 specificities.

Set within a cohort of healthcare workers in London, UK, this nested case-control study involved weekly PCR testing of nasopharyngeal swabs along with blood sampling. Healthcare workers were enrolled in the week of the UK lockdown, from 23 to 31 March 2020, and were followed every week for up to roughly 15 weeks. Here the chain combines TRBV13 and TRBJ2-2; no D segment can be confidently identified. The receptor was isolated from an adult who was a healthcare worker with PCR-confirmed SARS-CoV-2 infection or an uninfected control (not recorded which). The specimen sequenced was whole blood. The CDR3 here reads CASSKRTFIGELFF. Read as DNA, the sequence is TGTGCCAGCAGCAAACGGACCTTTATAGGGGAGCTGTTTTTT.